This T cell receptor (beta chain) was obtained from a study of beta chain features in type 1 diabetes. Study information: Patients were similar to healthy donors in age and gender (as well as in cell yields). Study outcomes and limitations: Possibly, sequencing cDNA over-represented cells that had high TCR expression levels. Within the patient group, naive, central memory and Treg TCRB repertoires appeared more similar to each other than within healthy donors.

Reverse transcribing all isolated RNA meant expressed TCRB transcripts were sequenced. Samples of naive, central memory and regulatory T cells yielded a mean of about 3.6 million reads. The repertoire was sequenced with immunoSEQ multiplex PCR; TCRdb's copy has only in-frame clones and lacks some. The table lists 130,000 to 150,000 clones, 6% to 7.5% of them singletons. Germline V gives CDR1 SGDLS, CDR2 YYNGEE. Losses at the gene ends were 7 bases for V and 15 bases for J; bases not matched to a gene: 4. The CDR3 length is 10 residues. As concerns this clone: Its target is unknown.

What was sequenced was central memory CD4+ T cells from blood. The J gene is TRBJ2-1, the V gene TRBV9; 10 nucleotides match TRBD1. The source of this sequence is a young woman in good health. The CDR3 reads CASGDRGLFF. CDR3 coding DNA: TGTGCCAGCGGTGACAGGGGGCTGTTCTTC.